This T cell receptor (beta chain) was obtained from a study of blood T cell repertoires in COVID-19. Trimming stripped 2 bases from V and 0 bases from J, with 14 bases between. CDR3 length: 16 amino acids. The V gene's germline CDR1 is SGHTA and CDR2 FQGTGA. Sequencing was performed with immunoSEQ multiplex PCR; in TCRdb, only in-frame clones are kept and a portion is missing. The sample has over 200,000 clones; around nine tenths are singletons. The sample taken for sequencing was peripheral blood. This sequence originates from a woman under 30 who had recovered from COVID-19. The genes are TRBV7-3 and TRBJ2-7, with D tentatively TRBD2 (7 bases). Here the CDR3 DNA reads TGTGCCAGCAGCTTACAGGGGCGCGGGAGCTCCTACGAGCAGTACTTC. It translates to CASSLQGRGSSYEQYF.